Reported below is one T cell receptor beta chain. One entry per CDR3 protein results from TCRdb running MiXCR on the RT-PCR reads. The sample records 150,000 to 200,000 distinct CDR3 sequences, approximately 25% being singletons. These data come from a study of patients and donors after allogeneic stem cell transplantation. Germline values: CDR1 MNHEY, CDR2 SVGAGI. The CDR3 has 13 residues. Losses at the gene ends were 8 bases for V and 3 bases for J; bases not matched to a gene: 4. Sample: blood, either unsorted or a sorted T cell fraction (not recorded which). The TCR sequence derives from a human donor who was either an allogeneic HSCT recipient or a stem cell or donor lymphocyte infusion donor (not recorded which). It is not recorded whose cells these are; they may come from a transplant donor. The V call is TRBV6-5, the J call TRBJ1-2, with TRBD1 identical over 9 bases. CDR3 nucleotides: TGTGCCAGCTGGGACAGGGTTTACTATGGCTACACCTTC. The encoded protein is CASWDRVYYGYTF.